The 21 T cell receptor beta chains below all came from one sample that was sequenced in a study of OX40 agonist ivuxolimab in advanced cancers. The method was the immunoSEQ multiplex PCR assay. TCRdb took this table from immuneACCESS and kept in-frame rearrangements with V and J called. Such tables lack part of the clones; where checked against another copy, unresolved V genes explain under half of the gap, and the rest is unexplained. The sample table records tens of thousands of clones; about 85% of these occur just once. The ten largest clonotypes hold roughly 16% of the sample. Sequences were derived from CD4+ or CD8+ T cells sorted from blood, sampled in a trial of the OX40 agonist ivuxolimab. These receptors were collected from an adult with an advanced solid tumor such as melanoma, head and neck, liver or kidney cancer.

This clone has more than one count but fewer than ten. The V call is TRBV14, the J call TRBJ1-1; 8 bases are shared with TRBD1. Losses at the gene ends were 0 bases for V and 3 bases for J; bases not matched to a gene: 6. CDR1 SGHDN and CDR2 FVKESK come from the germline V gene. This CDR3 spans 16 amino acids. CDR3 nucleotides: TGTGCCAGCAGCCAAGATTTCCAGGGGGCGTACACTGAAGCTTTCTTT. Its protein product is CASSQDFQGAYTEAFF.

The chain couples TRBV5-6 to TRBJ2-7; a weak D match, TRBD1 (5 bases). The V end lost 1 base, the J end lost 2 bases, and 13 bases lay between the germline ends. The CDR3 totals 15 residues. Germline V gene lookup returns CDR1 SGHDT and CDR2 YYEEEE. CDR3 region: CASSLSPRTTYEQYF. The CDR3 DNA reads as TGTGCCAGCAGCTTGAGTCCGCGGACAACCTACGAGCAGTACTTC.

The gene calls are TRBV7-2 and TRBJ1-1; D gene ambiguous. Germline CDR1 is SGHTA and CDR2 is FQGNSA. With 1 base removed from V and 1 base from J, the gap between germline ends came to 10 bases. The CDR3 extends over 15 amino acids. The CDR3: CASSLGAGKNTEAFF. The CDR3 DNA reads as TGTGCCAGCAGCTTAGGGGCGGGGAAGAACACTGAAGCTTTCTTT. The full variable domain, with the rest looked up from reference TRBV7-2 and TRBJ1-1, is GAGVSQSPSNKVTEKGKDVELRCDPISGHTALYWYRQSLGQGLEFLIYFQGNSAPDKSGLPSDRFSAERTGGSVSTLTIQRTQQEDSAVYLCASSLGAGKNTEAFFGQGTRLTVV.

This chain links TRBV28 with TRBJ2-1, with 12 bases fitting TRBD1. Looked up from germline, CDR1 is MDHEN and CDR2 is SYDVKM. After removal of 1 base from V and 6 bases from J, the junction contained 4 bases not matched to a gene. CDR3 length: 16 residues. In nucleotides, the CDR3 is TGTGCCAGCAGTTTATCTCCGGGACAGGGGGCCAATGAGCAGTTCTTC. This encodes CASSLSPGQGANEQFF.

This chain links TRBV7-2 with TRBJ2-1; D ambiguous. With 1 base removed from V and 9 bases from J, the gap between germline ends came to 4 bases. The CDR3 contains 11 residues. Germline assignment: CDR1 SGHTA and CDR2 FQGNSA. The CDR3: CASSLGGEQFF. The CDR3, as DNA: TGTGCCAGCAGCTTAGGGGGTGAGCAGTTCTTC.

The V and J genes are TRBV9 and TRBJ1-1; TRBD1 agrees at 7 bases. V shed 3 bases and J 1 base; nucleotides not matched to a gene: 3. Looked up from germline, CDR1 is SGDLS and CDR2 is YYNGEE. The CDR3 runs to 14 residues. Here the CDR3 reads CASSGDRPNTEAFF. CDR3 nucleotides: TGTGCCAGCAGCGGGGACAGACCGAACACTGAAGCTTTCTTT.

The CDR3 DNA reads as TGTGCCAGCAGCCAAGATCGGGGGAGTGGAGAGACCCAGTACTTC. Translated: CASSQDRGSGETQYF. The gene calls are TRBV14 and TRBJ2-5; D perhaps matches TRBD2 (6 bases). CDR1 SGHDN and CDR2 FVKESK come from the germline V gene. V lost 0 bases and J lost 4, with 12 bases in between. The CDR3 extends over 15 amino acids.

This chain uses TRBV6-6 with TRBJ1-6, with a tentative D call TRBD1 (6 bases). The CDR3 totals 14 residues. Trimming took off 5 bases at V and 5 bases at J, with 10 bases between the two ends. The germline gives CDR1 MNHNY, CDR2 SVGAGI (reference sequence). CDR3 nucleotides: TGTGCCAGCAGTCCTTACAGGGATAATTCACCCCTCCACTTT. Protein sequence: CASSPYRDNSPLHF.

The CDR3 bases are TGTGCCAGCAGCGCCGGGACAGGGTTATGGTATGGCTACACCTTC. It translates to CASSAGTGLWYGYTF. V gene TRBV5-4 combines with J gene TRBJ1-2; 9 bases map to TRBD1. The CDR3 totals 15 residues. V trimming: 4 bases; J trimming: 5 bases; junction bases outside the gene matches: 9. From germline, CDR1 is SGHNT and CDR2 YYREEE (reference sequence). The full variable domain, completed using reference TRBV5-4 and TRBJ1-2, is ETGVTQSPTHLIKTRGQQVTLRCSSQSGHNTVSWYQQALGQGPQFIFQYYREEENGRGNFPPRFSGLQFPNYSSELNVNALELDDSALYLCASSAGTGLWYGYTFGSGTRLTVV.

This chain joins TRBV13 and TRBJ2-3; D is unclear. With 4 bases removed from V and 2 bases from J, the gap between germline ends came to 13 bases. The CDR3 is 15 residues long. Germline CDR1 PRHDT, CDR2 FYEKMQ (reference sequence). For the CDR3, the DNA is TGTGCCAGCAGCTCATGGACCAGCACCACAGATACGCAGTATTTT. It translates to CASSSWTSTTDTQYF.

This clone appeared a single time. The chain uses TRBV11-3 and TRBJ1-1; a possible D gene is TRBD1 (5 bases). There are 15 residues in the CDR3. V shed 5 bases and J shed 4 bases, with 17 bases lying between them. Germline loops: CDR1 SGHNT, CDR2 YENEEA. The CDR3 DNA follows: TGTGCCAGCAGCCCTAATGGGGACTGGGGCACTGAAGCTTTCTTT. Translation: CASSPNGDWGTEAFF.

The chain is built from TRBV5-1 and TRBJ1-1; 8 nucleotides align to TRBD1. The junction had 11 bases not matched to a gene; V was cut back by 4 bases and J by 0 bases. The CDR3 sequence is 17 residues long. From germline, CDR1 is SGHRS and CDR2 YFSETQ. In DNA, the CDR3 is TGCGCCAGCAGCACCCCTACAGGGGGAAAGATGAACACTGAAGCTTTCTTT. Amino acids: CASSTPTGGKMNTEAFF.

This chain uses TRBV29-1 with TRBJ2-3; 8 nucleotides match TRBD2. V trimming: 3 bases; J trimming: 5 bases; junction bases outside the gene matches: 7. The CDR3 runs 14 residues. The V gene's germline CDR1 is SQVTM and CDR2 ANQGSEA. CDR3 protein: CSVDNGRVGDTQYF. CDR3 DNA: TGCAGCGTTGATAACGGGAGGGTCGGAGATACGCAGTATTTT.

This clone came up a few times. The V call is TRBV5-6, the J call TRBJ1-4, with a tentative D call TRBD1 (5 bases). The V and J ends lost 0 bases and 0 bases respectively, with 9 bases between them. The CDR3 is made up of 16 amino acids. Germline V gene lookup returns CDR1 SGHDT and CDR2 YYEEEE. CDR3 amino acids: CASSLAGLTTNEKLFF. As DNA, the CDR3 is TGTGCCAGCAGCTTGGCGGGGCTCACAACTAATGAAAAACTGTTTTTT.

The chain carries TRBV28 and TRBJ1-1; D gene ambiguous. This CDR3 comprises 13 residues. Germline loops: CDR1 MDHEN, CDR2 SYDVKM. The germline V and J ends were trimmed by 3 bases and 11 bases, with 16 bases remaining between them. The CDR3 reads CASSLGYRENAFF. The DNA of the CDR3 is TGTGCCAGCAGTTTGGGGTACCGCGAGAATGCTTTCTTT.

The chain is built from TRBV2 and TRBJ1-5; TRBD1 is a possible D gene (5 bases). The CDR3 covers 14 residues. V lost 5 bases and J lost 4, with 12 bases in between. Germline V gene lookup returns CDR1 SNHLY and CDR2 FYNNEI. The CDR3 loop reads CASSRDSLNQPQHF. For the CDR3, the DNA is TGTGCCAGCAGTAGAGACAGTCTTAATCAGCCCCAGCATTTT.

This chain's CDR3 is CASSLDYTEAFF. CDR3 nucleotides: TGTGCCAGCAGTTTGGATTACACTGAAGCTTTCTTT. V and J are TRBV6-5 and TRBJ1-1, with no clear D. The CDR3 loop spans 12 amino acids. Germline-derived CDR1 and CDR2 are MNHEY and SVGAGI. V dropped 4 bases and J dropped 3 bases, with 6 bases sitting between them.

The V and J genes are TRBV27 and TRBJ2-2; D possibly corresponds to TRBD1 (6 bases). V was cut by 4 bases and J by 5 bases, with 14 bases left in between. CDR3 length: 15 amino acids. CDR1 is MNHEY, CDR2 SMNVEV, per germline (reference sequence). The CDR3 DNA reads TGTGCCAGCAGTTCCAGCAGGGGTGGAACCGGGGAGCTGTTTTTT. Protein sequence: CASSSSRGGTGELFF.

This chain joins TRBV28 and TRBJ1-5; D gene ambiguous. The CDR3 extends over 14 amino acids. The germline V gene has CDR1 MDHEN and CDR2 SYDVKM. Trimming left V 2 bases short and J 5 bases short, with 10 bases between. The CDR3 protein is CASSLLGIDQPQHF. The CDR3, as DNA: TGTGCCAGCAGTTTACTTGGGATCGATCAGCCCCAGCATTTT.

The chain carries TRBV19 and TRBJ2-1; unclear D gene. Germline assignment: CDR1 LNHDA and CDR2 SQIVND (reference sequence). V lost 4 bases, J lost 0 bases, and 7 bases lay in between. There are 14 residues in the CDR3. CDR3 region: CASSSGYSYNEQFF. CDR3 sequence (DNA): TGTGCCAGTAGTAGCGGTTACTCCTACAATGAGCAGTTCTTC.

The chain combines TRBV6-4 with TRBJ2-1; 9 nucleotides line up with TRBD2. This CDR3 has 15 residues. With V trimmed by 5 bases and J by 5 bases, 7 bases remained unmatched. The germline CDR1 and CDR2 sequences are MRHNA and SNTAGT. The CDR3 DNA sequence: TGTGCCAGCAGTAAGACTAGCGGCTTTAACAATGAGCAGTTCTTC. This gives the protein CASSKTSGFNNEQFF.